The rows below give T cell receptor beta chains drawn from one sample of a study of blood T cell repertoires in COVID-19. Method: immunoSEQ multiplex PCR; TCRdb's copy keeps in-frame clones and lacks some. The table records some 74,000 clones, more than 80% of them present only once. Sequenced material: peripheral blood. These receptors all come from a woman older than 75 with active or convalescent COVID-19. Both conserved end residues are part of each CDR3. A D gene is named only where the DNA matches it firmly. Where a row states a size, it is once, few, many or the class of an expanded clone; other rows omit it.

NA	NA	TRBV6-2/TRBV6-3	TRBJ1-5	TGTGCCAGCAGTCAGTCGGGGATGCGGAGCAATCAGCCCCAGCATTTT	CASSQSGMRSNQPQHF
NA	TRBD2	TRBV11-2	TRBJ2-3	TGTGCCAGCAGCTTAGGCGGGGGGTACTCTAGCACAGATACGCAGTATTTT	CASSLGGGYSSTDTQYF
NA	NA	TRBV11-2	TRBJ2-2	TGTGCCAGCACCCCTAGGGACATGGTGCGTGGCACCGGGGAGCTGTTTTTT	CASTPRDMVRGTGELFF
few	NA	TRBV7-9	TRBJ1-5	TGTGCCAGCAGCTTAGGGGTCGGGGGTGGTAATCAGCCCCAGCATTTT	CASSLGVGGGNQPQHF
NA	NA	TRBV29-1	TRBJ2-1	TGCAGCTCTTACAGGCTCAACAATGAGCAGTTCTTC	CSSYRLNNEQFF
NA	NA	TRBV9	TRBJ2-1	TGTGCCAGCAGCGGACGGGATACTTTTAACAATGAGCAGTTCTTC	CASSGRDTFNNEQFF
NA	TRBD2	TRBV2	TRBJ2-3	TGTGCCAGCAGGAACGAGCGGGGGGTAAGCACAGATACGCAGTATTTT	CASRNERGVSTDTQYF
NA	TRBD1	TRBV2	TRBJ2-7	TGTGCCAGCAGTGCCCAACTACAGGGGCCCCACGAGCAGTACTTC	CASSAQLQGPHEQYF
once	TRBD1	TRBV19	TRBJ1-5	TGTGCCAGTAGTGGGACAGGGGGCTCTCAGCCCCAGCATTTT	CASSGTGGSQPQHF
once	TRBD1	TRBV11-2	TRBJ1-2	TGTGCCAGCAGCCGGACAGGGCCCTATGGCTACACCTTC	CASSRTGPYGYTF
NA	NA	TRBV5-1	TRBJ2-3	TGCGCCAGCAGCTCCCTTACCATTGGCCCAGATACGCAGTATTTT	CASSSLTIGPDTQYF
NA	TRBD1	TRBV10-3	TRBJ1-2	TGTGCCATCAGTACCCGGGACAGGGATAACTATGGCTACACCTTC	CAISTRDRDNYGYTF
NA	NA	TRBV11-3	TRBJ2-2	TGTGCCAGCAGCTCGAAGGGAAGGGGGTCCGGGGAGCTGTTTTTT	CASSSKGRGSGELFF
NA	NA	TRBV5-1	TRBJ2-7	TGCGCCAGCAGCTCGGCAGGAGGCTCCTACGAGCAGTACTTC	CASSSAGGSYEQYF
NA	TRBD1	TRBV19	TRBJ2-2	TGTGCCAGTAGGCCCGGGTGGACAGGCGGGCCCGGGGAGCTGTTTTTT	CASRPGWTGGPGELFF
NA	TRBD1	TRBV2	TRBJ2-3	TGTGCCGGGGAACAGGGGACTACGCAGTATTTT	CAGEQGTTQYF
NA	TRBD1	TRBV28	TRBJ2-7	TGTGCCAGCAGTTCCACAGGGGACCCTACCTACGAGCAGTACTTC	CASSSTGDPTYEQYF
few	NA	TRBV4-3	TRBJ2-7	TGCGCCAGCAGCCAAGAGTTGGTCAGGGCCTACGAGCAGTACTTC	CASSQELVRAYEQYF
NA	NA	TRBV7-8	TRBJ2-6	TGTGCCAGCAGCTTAGCGCGGTACCCAAACGGCGTCCTGACTTTC	CASSLARYPNGVLTF
NA	NA	TRBV7-2	TRBJ1-3	TGTGCCAGCAGCCAAAGGCCAGGGTTTGCCCATTGCTCCGGAAACACCATATATTTT	CASSQRPGFAHCSGNTIYF
few	NA	TRBV6-2/TRBV6-3	TRBJ2-1	NA	CASSSSGTSDPLEQFF
NA	NA	TRBV14	TRBJ2-3	TGTGCCAGCAGCCAAGACAGGGTGCCAGATACGCAGTATTTT	CASSQDRVPDTQYF
NA	TRBD1	TRBV19	TRBJ1-2	TGTGCCAGTAGTATAGTTCGGACAGGGGTAGGCTACACCTTC	CASSIVRTGVGYTF
NA	NA	TRBV18	TRBJ1-1	TGTGCCAGCTCACCATCTTCAGAGAACACTGAAGCTTTCTTT	CASSPSSENTEAFF
NA	TRBD1	TRBV7-8	TRBJ2-1	TGTGCCAGCAGCCGTGACAGGGGCAATGAGCAGTTCTTC	CASSRDRGNEQFF
NA	TRBD1	TRBV6-5	TRBJ1-5	TGTGCCAGCAGTTACAAGACAGGGTATCAGCCCCAGCATTTT	CASSYKTGYQPQHF
NA	NA	TRBV5-8	TRBJ2-5	TGTGCCAGCAGCTTGGTTCGGACAGTAGGGGAGACCCAGTACTTC	CASSLVRTVGETQYF
NA	TRBD1	TRBV4-1	TRBJ1-2	TGCGCCAGCAGCCAAGTCCCGGGACAGGGTATGAATGGCTACACCTTC	CASSQVPGQGMNGYTF
once	NA	TRBV2	TRBJ1-4	TGTGCCAGCAGTGGAGGACAGTCGCGTCGCGAAAAACTGTTTTTT	CASSGGQSRREKLFF
NA	NA	TRBV27	TRBJ1-6	TGTGCCAGCAGTTCCCTCAGCGGGGTGTCACCCCTCCACTTT	CASSSLSGVSPLHF
once	NA	TRBV7-9	TRBJ2-1	TGTGCCAGCAGTCCGGGAAGTATTCGGGTGAATGAGCAGTTCTTC	CASSPGSIRVNEQFF
NA	NA	TRBV4-2	TRBJ1-5	TGTGCCAGCAGCCACGGGCGGCAGGGTGACCAGCCCCAGCATTTT	CASSHGRQGDQPQHF
NA	TRBD2	TRBV7-2	TRBJ2-1	TGTGCCAGCAGCTCAGAGGGTCTAGCGGGAAACAATGAGCAGTTCTTC	CASSSEGLAGNNEQFF
NA	NA	TRBV28	TRBJ2-5	TGTGCCAGCAGTTTAAGGGTCGGACTAAGAGGAGAGACCCAGTACTTC	CASSLRVGLRGETQYF
NA	TRBD2	TRBV5-1	TRBJ2-3	TGCGCCAGCAGCTCCGGGACTAGCCAAAGGACAGATACGCAGTATTTT	CASSSGTSQRTDTQYF
NA	NA	TRBV19	TRBJ1-4	TGTGCCAGTAGTATCCCCGGCGGTGAAAAACTGTTTTTT	CASSIPGGEKLFF
NA	NA	TRBV6-2/TRBV6-3	TRBJ2-7	TGTGCCAGCAGTAATCGACAGACCGGCCACGAGCAGTACTTC	CASSNRQTGHEQYF
NA	NA	TRBV4-1	TRBJ1-2	TGCGCCAGCAGCCAAGGGATACAAGGTCGGGTACGTCAGGGCTATACCTTC	CASSQGIQGRVRQGYTF
NA	TRBD1	TRBV5-1	TRBJ1-2	TGCGCCAGCAGGCAAATTGAACAGGGGAACTATGGCTACACCTTC	CASRQIEQGNYGYTF
NA	NA	TRBV19	TRBJ1-6	TGTGCCACCTCTTTTAGGGAGAATAATTCACCCCTCCACTTT	CATSFRENNSPLHF
NA	TRBD2	TRBV7-3	TRBJ2-3	TGTGCCAGCAGCTTAATAGGGACTAGCTCGGATACGCAGTATTTT	CASSLIGTSSDTQYF
NA	TRBD2	TRBV6-2/TRBV6-3	TRBJ2-7	TGTGCCAGCAGTACGGAGTACGGGCGGGAGGGCCGGTCCTACGAGCAGTACTTC	CASSTEYGREGRSYEQYF
NA	TRBD1	TRBV3-1/TRBV3-2	TRBJ2-7	TGTGCCAGCAGCCGGACAGGGGGCTTGTACGAGCAGTACTTC	CASSRTGGLYEQYF
NA	NA	TRBV19	TRBJ1-5	TGTGCCAGTAGTATGGGGCAGGGGTACAATCAGCCCCAGCATTTT	CASSMGQGYNQPQHF
NA	TRBD2	TRBV27	TRBJ2-3	TGTGCCAGCAGTTTATTCTCGCGGGAGGTGCCGGGGGATACGCAGTATTTT	CASSLFSREVPGDTQYF